The 10 T cell receptor beta chains presented below share a single source sample, sequenced in a study of neurological immune-mediated disorders. The time point is: longitudinal time-point 2. TCRdb re-analysed the 5' RACE reads in MiXCR, keeping a single row per CDR3 protein. Among 80,000 to 100,000 distinct CDR3 sequences listed, nearly 6% were seen once. Sequenced: PBMCs. These receptors were obtained from a woman aged 55-75 years with multiple sclerosis.

This clonotype was detected many times. The V call is TRBV5-1, the J call TRBJ2-7, with D perhaps assigned TRBD1 or TRBD2 (5 bases each). The length of the CDR3 is 12 residues. V dropped 8 bases and J dropped 2 bases, with 11 bases sitting between them. Germline V lookup: CDR1 SGHRS, CDR2 YFSETQ. CDR3 region: CASRDGTYEQYF. The CDR3 coding sequence is TGCGCCAGTCGGGACGGAACCTACGAGCAGTACTTC.

This clonotype has a count of ten or more. This chain connects TRBV12-3 or TRBV12-4 to TRBJ2-5; TRBD1 matches at 12 bases. V was clipped by 4 bases and J by 4 bases; unmatched bases: 4. CDR3 length equals 15 residues. CDR3 nucleotides: TGTGCCAGCAGTTGGGGGACAGGGGGCGGAGAGACCCAGTACTTC. Its protein is CASSWGTGGGETQYF.

The sample holds many counts of this clonotype. The chain combines TRBV5-5 with TRBJ2-3, with TRBD1 identical over 9 bases. CDR1 and CDR2 from the germline V gene are SGHKS and YYEKEE (reference sequence). CDR3 length: 14 residues. The V segment lost 4 bases and the J segment 2 bases; nucleotides outside the gene matches: 2. CDR3 loop: CASSRDRDTDTQYF. Written as DNA, the CDR3 is TGTGCCAGCAGCCGGGACAGGGACACAGATACGCAGTATTTT.

This clonotype came up many times. The rearrangement joins TRBV12-3 or TRBV12-4 to TRBJ1-5; 9 nucleotides align to TRBD1. Losses at the gene ends were 5 bases for V and 9 bases for J; bases not matched to a gene: 11. This CDR3 has 15 amino acids. As DNA, the CDR3 is TGTGCCAGCAGTAGATCGACAGGGGGAAGGTGGCCCCAGCATTTT. Its translation: CASSRSTGGRWPQHF.

This clonotype was seen many times. The gene calls are TRBV3-1 and TRBJ1-6; D call uncertain. The CDR3 length is 16 residues. The V end was cut by 1 base, the J end by 7 bases, with 14 bases between. Germline V CDR1 and CDR2: LGHDT, YNNKEL (reference sequence). The CDR3 loop reads CASSQGLGSRNSPLHF. As DNA, the CDR3 is TGTGCCAGCAGCCAAGGGTTAGGGTCACGGAATTCACCCCTCCACTTT.

This clonotype was picked up many times. This chain connects TRBV5-1 to TRBJ2-7, with a weak D call TRBD2 (6 bases). The CDR3 is made up of 13 amino acids. Germline CDR1 SGHRS, CDR2 YFSETQ. V dropped 3 bases and J dropped 3 bases, with 10 bases sitting between them. The chain's CDR3 is CASSSPGGYEQYF. CDR3 DNA sequence: TGCGCCAGCAGCTCCCCCGGGGGCTACGAGCAGTACTTC.

Ten or more counts support this clonotype. This sequence joins TRBV5-1 and TRBJ2-3, with 12 bases aligning to TRBD2. Germline V CDR1 and CDR2: SGHRS, YFSETQ. The CDR3 extends over 16 amino acids. Losses at the gene ends were 3 bases for V and 4 bases for J; bases not matched to a gene: 6. The CDR3 coding sequence is TGCGCCAGCAGCTGGCCTAGCGGGGGGGCCGCAGATACGCAGTATTTT. This encodes CASSWPSGGAADTQYF.

This clonotype was counted at least ten times. This chain joins TRBV3-1 and TRBJ1-5, with a possible D match to TRBD1 (5 bases). CDR1 and CDR2 (germline): LGHDT, YNNKEL (reference sequence). This CDR3 contains 15 residues. Trimming took 4 bases from V and 4 from J, leaving 14 bases between them. The CDR3 protein is CASSPGQGFNQPQHF. In nucleotides, the CDR3 is TGTGCCAGCAGCCCCGGCCAGGGCTTTAATCAGCCCCAGCATTTT.

This clonotype was counted only a few times. This chain connects TRBV20-1 to TRBJ2-6; a weak D match, TRBD1 (6 bases). CDR3 length: 16 amino acids. Trimming stripped 6 bases from V and 2 bases from J, with 17 bases between. Germline CDR1 is DFQATT and CDR2 is SNEGSKA (reference sequence). The CDR3 protein is CSAPRARGPGANVLTF. Written as DNA, the CDR3 is TGCAGTGCCCCAAGAGCCAGGGGCCCTGGGGCCAACGTCCTGACTTTC.

This clonotype is medium-sized within its sample. V and J are TRBV29-1 and TRBJ2-5; D call uncertain. The CDR3 has 13 amino acids. Trimming pared 1 base from V and 5 bases from J, leaving 11 bases between. In germline, CDR1 is SQVTM, CDR2 ANQGSEA. The CDR3 is CSVEGDVSETQYF. DNA for the CDR3: TGCAGCGTTGAAGGGGATGTGTCGGAGACCCAGTACTTC.